This T cell receptor beta chain was profiled in a study of T cell repertoires in cytomegalovirus infection (dated by TCRdb to the late 2010s). Study-level background: Donor HLA type was relevant to the analysis, because carriage of CMV infection together with the matching HLA type was indicated by public TCR beta signatures. Paper-wide results and their limitations: Carriers of CMV infection plus the relevant HLA type were discriminated by the cumulative frequency of public TCR beta family members in the study cohort and in an independent roughly 350-donor cohort. The ex vivo response was dominated by HLA-C-restricted CMV-specific TCR beta clonotypes, which also provided the single most frequent clonotype in two of eight donors.

CDR3 length: 15 amino acids, cysteine to phenylalanine. The retained sequence is limited to the CDR3, 45 bases, with the frame set at the first base. V and J lose 1 base and 3 bases, and a span of 13 bases separates them. CDR1 SGHTA and CDR2 FQGNSA were looked up in the germline V gene. This clonotype has a handful of counts. It lacks a known antigen. The input lacks base qualities; no much larger clone sits a single base away. Instrument used: Illumina HiSeq 1500. In TCRdb, the public reads were trimmed at Q25 with fastp and aligned with MiXCR, with productive beta chains retained. Each entry merges the rows of one CDR3 protein and shows their most common DNA and genes. In this sample the table shows roughly 200,000 distinct CDR3 sequences, roughly 17% of which occur a single time. Of the sample, 20% to 25% falls within the top ten clones.

Sequenced material: CD8+ T cells from PBMCs. Recombination linked TRBV7-2 to TRBJ2-7; TRBD1 is a possible D gene, resting on 6 matching bases. The clonotype was recovered from a human donor in good health (CMV status not recorded). Some clones in this sample may be carry-over from other donors' samples. DNA sequence: TGTGCCAGCAGCTTAGACGGGGACATTCTCTACGAGCAGTACTTC. It encodes CASSLDGDILYEQYF.